This entry describes one T cell receptor (beta chain). Its antigen is not identified. Template material for each sample was 550 to 750 ng of bulk tumor genomic DNA. Multiple widely separated biopsies were taken from each primary tumor at surgery. These patients got curative surgery after being newly diagnosed with untreated non-small cell lung cancer. Donor patients had newly diagnosed non-small cell lung cancer and were having surgery with curative intent. CDR1 and CDR2 from the germline V gene are SGHRS and YFSETQ. Trimming stripped 3 bases from V and 0 bases from J, with 15 bases between. This CDR3 contains 16 residues. The sample comes from a study of immune heterogeneity within non-small cell lung tumors. Study outcomes and limitations: High-frequency clones unique to single sites coexisted with identical dominant CDR3 beta clonotypes that recurred across tumor sites within a patient. Between one patient and another, high-frequency T-cell receptor beta clonotypes were largely distinct.

Amplification of TCR beta CDR3 was performed by multiplex PCR with 32 V and 13 J primers. TCRdb itself ran the multiplex PCR reads through MiXCR, one entry per CDR3 protein. This sample has thousands of distinct CDR3 sequences; more than 20% occur once, and the top ten carry approximately 15%. The chain carries TRBV5-1 and TRBJ1-2, with D possibly TRBD1 on 5 matching bases. Source material: lung tumor tissue. This receptor was identified in a man aged 55 to 70 with non-small cell lung cancer. CDR3 sequence reads: CASSSDDSDANYGYTF. The CDR3 DNA sequence: TGCGCCAGCAGCTCGGACGACAGTGACGCTAACTATGGCTACACCTTC.